This T cell receptor beta chain was observed in a study of cytomegalovirus exposure and HLA in healthy donors. This CDR3 spans 11 amino acids. Per germline, CDR1 MDHEN and CDR2 SYDVKM. V was shortened by 3 bases and J by 6 bases, with 5 bases between the two germline ends. It was with 60 Vbeta and 13 Jbeta primers that the PCR ran. TCRdb keeps only in-frame clones here, not all; method: immunoSEQ multiplex PCR. This sample has about 210,000 clones; about 83% occur once, and the top ten carry 10%. The chain joins TRBV28 to TRBJ1-1; D is ambiguous. The sequencing input was PBMCs. The TCR was taken from a woman aged 45-65 years in good health and CMV-seropositive. In DNA, the CDR3 is TGTGCCAGCAGTTTCCAGTCTGAAGCTTTCTTT. The encoded protein is CASSFQSEAFF.